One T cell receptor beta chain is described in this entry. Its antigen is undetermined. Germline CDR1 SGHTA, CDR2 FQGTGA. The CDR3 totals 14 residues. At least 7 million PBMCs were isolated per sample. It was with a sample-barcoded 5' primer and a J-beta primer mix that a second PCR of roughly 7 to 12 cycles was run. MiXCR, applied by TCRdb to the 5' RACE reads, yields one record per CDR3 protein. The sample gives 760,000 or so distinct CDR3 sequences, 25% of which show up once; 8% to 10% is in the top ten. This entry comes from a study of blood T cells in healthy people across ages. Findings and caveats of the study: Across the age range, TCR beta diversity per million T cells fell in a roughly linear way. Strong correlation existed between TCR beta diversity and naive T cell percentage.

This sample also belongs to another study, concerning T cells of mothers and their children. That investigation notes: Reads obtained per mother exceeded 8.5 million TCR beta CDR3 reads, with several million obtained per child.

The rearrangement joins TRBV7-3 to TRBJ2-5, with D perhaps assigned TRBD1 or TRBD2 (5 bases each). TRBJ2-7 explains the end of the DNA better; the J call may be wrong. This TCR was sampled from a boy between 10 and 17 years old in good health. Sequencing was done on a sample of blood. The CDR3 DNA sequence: TGTGCCAGCAGCTTATGGGGCGGGTCCTACGAGCAGTACTTC. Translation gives CASSLWGGSYEQYF.